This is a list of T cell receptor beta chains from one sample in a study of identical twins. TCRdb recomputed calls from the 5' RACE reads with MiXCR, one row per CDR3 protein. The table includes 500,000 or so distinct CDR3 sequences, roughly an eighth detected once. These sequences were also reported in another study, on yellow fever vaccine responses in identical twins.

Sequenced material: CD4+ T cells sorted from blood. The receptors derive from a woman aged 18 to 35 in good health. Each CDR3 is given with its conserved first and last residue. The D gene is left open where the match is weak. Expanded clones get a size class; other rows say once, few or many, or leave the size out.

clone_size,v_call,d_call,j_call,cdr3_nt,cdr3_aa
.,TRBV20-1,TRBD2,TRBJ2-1,TGCAGTGCTCCAGAGCGCGGGGGGGCGACGAATGAGCAGTTCTTC,CSAPERGGATNEQFF
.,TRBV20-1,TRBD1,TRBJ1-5,TGCAGTGCTGGGACAGGGAGAAGCAATCAGCCCCAGCATTTT,CSAGTGRSNQPQHF
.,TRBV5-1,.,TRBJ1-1,TGCGCCAGCAGCTTGGAAACGGACCTGAACACTGAAGCTTTCTTT,CASSLETDLNTEAFF
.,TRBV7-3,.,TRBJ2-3,TGTGCCAGCAGCTTAGAATCCAGGTGGGCTACGCAGTATTTT,CASSLESRWATQYF
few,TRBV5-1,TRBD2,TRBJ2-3,TGCGCCACGAATCGGGGGGACTACACAGATACGCAGTATTTT,CATNRGDYTDTQYF
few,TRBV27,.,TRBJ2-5,TGTGCCAGCCGGGGGACCCAAAATCAAGAGACCCAGTACTTC,CASRGTQNQETQYF
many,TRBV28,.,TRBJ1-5,TGTGCCAGCAGCCAAGCAGGGGTGAATCAGCCCCAGCATTTT,CASSQAGVNQPQHF
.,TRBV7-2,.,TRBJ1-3,TGTGCCAGCAGCTTAGACATCGCCGGAAACACCATATATTTT,CASSLDIAGNTIYF
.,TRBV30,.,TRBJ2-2,TGTGCCTGGAGTGTACGGGGCCCCGGGGAGCTGTTTTTT,CAWSVRGPGELFF
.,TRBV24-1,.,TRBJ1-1,TGTGCCACCAGTTACGGGAAAAACACTGAAGCTTTCTTT,CATSYGKNTEAFF
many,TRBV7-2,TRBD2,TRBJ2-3,TGTGCCAGCAGCTCATCGGGGGGGCCAGATACGCAGTATTTT,CASSSSGGPDTQYF
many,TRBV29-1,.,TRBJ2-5,TGCAGCGTTATCGGGTTAGAAGAGACCCAGTACTTC,CSVIGLEETQYF
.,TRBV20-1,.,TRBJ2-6,TGCAGTGCTAGACGACAGTTCTCTGGGGCCAACGTCCTGACTTTC,CSARRQFSGANVLTF
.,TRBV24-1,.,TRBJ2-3,TGTGCCACCAAGAAGGGCAGTAGCACAGATACGCAGTATTTT,CATKKGSSTDTQYF
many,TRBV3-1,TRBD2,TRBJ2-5,TGTGCCAGCAGCCTCGGGCCGGGAGGAGGGACCCAGTACTTC,CASSLGPGGGTQYF
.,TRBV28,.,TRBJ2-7,TGTGCCAGCAGTCCCGGAGCGCAGGGCTCCTACGAGCAGTACTTC,CASSPGAQGSYEQYF
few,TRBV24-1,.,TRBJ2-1,TGTGCCACCAGTGATTTCTATGAGCAGTTCTTC,CATSDFYEQFF
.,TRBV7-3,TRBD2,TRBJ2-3,TGTGCCAGCAGGGCTAGCGGGGGAAAAGATACGCAGTATTTT,CASRASGGKDTQYF
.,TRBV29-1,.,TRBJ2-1,TGCAGCGGAACAGGGATCCTAGTGTACAATGAGCAGTTCTTC,CSGTGILVYNEQFF
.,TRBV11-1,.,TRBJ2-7,TGTGCCAGCAGCCCTCGGCCCCGGGCCACCTCACCGTCCTACGAGCAGTACTTC,CASSPRPRATSPSYEQYF
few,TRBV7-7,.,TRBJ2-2,TGTGCTAGCAGCACCTCCGGGGACGTCGGGGAGCTGTTTTTT,CASSTSGDVGELFF
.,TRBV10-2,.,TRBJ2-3,TGCGCCAGCTCTGGACAGACAGATACGCAGTATTTT,CASSGQTDTQYF
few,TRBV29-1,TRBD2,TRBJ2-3,TGCAGCGGGAACCTACTAGCGGGAGGCACAGATACGCAGTATTTT,CSGNLLAGGTDTQYF
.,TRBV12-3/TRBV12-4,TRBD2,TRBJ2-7,TGTGCCAGCAGCCGGGGGGATACCTACGAGCAGTACTTC,CASSRGDTYEQYF
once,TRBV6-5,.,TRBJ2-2,TGTGCCAGCAGTTATAGTCAGGTGGTAGCCGGGGAGCTGTTTTTT,CASSYSQVVAGELFF
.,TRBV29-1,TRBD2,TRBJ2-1,TGCAGCGTTGAAGGGACTAGCGTGGGCTACAATGAGCAGTTCTTC,CSVEGTSVGYNEQFF
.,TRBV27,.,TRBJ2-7,TGTGCCCCTACCCTTGGGGGAAGGCAGTACTTC,CAPTLGGRQYF
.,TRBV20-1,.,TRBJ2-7,TGCAGTGCCCGACTAGTCTACGAGCAGTACTTC,CSARLVYEQYF
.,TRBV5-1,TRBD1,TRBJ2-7,TGCGCCAGCAGCTTGGCCGGGACAGGGGGCGGAGAGCAGTACTTC,CASSLAGTGGGEQYF
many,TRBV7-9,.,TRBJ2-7,TGTGCCAGCAGCTCTGACGGTATTAATACCTACGAGCAGTACTTC,CASSSDGINTYEQYF